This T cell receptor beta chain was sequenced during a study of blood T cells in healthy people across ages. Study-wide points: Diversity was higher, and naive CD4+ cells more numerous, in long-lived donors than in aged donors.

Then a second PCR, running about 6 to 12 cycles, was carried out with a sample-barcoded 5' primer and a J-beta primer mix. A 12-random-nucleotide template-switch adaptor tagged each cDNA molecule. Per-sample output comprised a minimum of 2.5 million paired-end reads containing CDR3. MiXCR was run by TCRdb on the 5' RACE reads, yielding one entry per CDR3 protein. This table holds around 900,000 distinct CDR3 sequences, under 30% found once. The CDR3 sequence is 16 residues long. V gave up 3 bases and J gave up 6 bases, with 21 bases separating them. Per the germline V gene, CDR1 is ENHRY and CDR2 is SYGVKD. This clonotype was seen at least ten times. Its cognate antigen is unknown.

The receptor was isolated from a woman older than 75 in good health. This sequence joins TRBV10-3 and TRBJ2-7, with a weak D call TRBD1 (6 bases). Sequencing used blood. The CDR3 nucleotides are TGTGCCATCAGTGAAAACCCGGGACACGGACGTGGCGAGCAGTACTTC. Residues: CAISENPGHGRGEQYF.